This T cell receptor beta chain was recovered during a study of T cells after yellow fever vaccination. There are a few counts of this clonotype. Its antigen is as yet unknown. Making TCR cDNA involved 5'RACE template switching, which added UMIs and a universal primer site. TCRdb called the 5' RACE reads again in MiXCR, with one record for every CDR3 protein. The sample yields hundreds of thousands of distinct CDR3 sequences, about 12% seen once. In germline, CDR1 is SGHTA, CDR2 FQGNSA. CDR3 size: 15 residues. V shed 1 base and J shed 2 bases, with 10 bases lying between them. Whole-study findings and limits: Weaker in magnitude, the secondary response showed a faster peak on day 5 versus 15. Only a small proportion of the clonotypes turned up in both the CD4 and the CD8 compartments, likely arising from convergent recombination. Reappearance after the booster was seen for most primary-vaccination clones, at roughly 96% CD4 and 70% to 90% CD8.

The chain uses TRBV7-2 and TRBJ2-3; D uncertain. This TCR was recovered from a man younger than 45 who received the YFV17D yellow fever vaccine. The sequenced sample was PBMCs, obtained on the day of the yellow fever booster vaccination. Here the CDR3 reads CASSLDRVYTDTQYF. CDR3 DNA sequence: TGTGCCAGCAGCTTAGACCGCGTGTACACAGATACGCAGTATTTT. The variable domain in full, with the rest retrieved from reference TRBV7-2 and TRBJ2-3, is GAGVSQSPSNKVTEKGKDVELRCDPISGHTALYWYRQSLGQGLEFLIYFQGNSAPDKSGLPSDRFSAERTGGSVSTLTIQRTQQEDSAVYLCASSLDRVYTDTQYFGPGTRLTVL.